The present T cell receptor (beta chain) was sequenced within a study of T cells in Graves' hyperthyroidism and ophthalmopathy. The germline CDR1 and CDR2 sequences are KGHSH and LQKENI. The length of the CDR3 is 14 residues. The V end was cut by 3 bases, the J end by 9 bases, with 17 bases between. Template material for amplifying TCR beta CDR3 regions consisted of RNA transcripts. The primer set for the first-round RT-PCR of the TCR CDR3 was HTBI. TCRdb itself ran the multiplex PCR reads through MiXCR, one entry per CDR3 protein. The data hold approximately 400,000 distinct CDR3 sequences, with roughly 13% observed a single time. This clonotype appeared many times.

The J gene is TRBJ1-1, the V gene TRBV18; D is perhaps TRBD1 (5 bases). The sequenced sample consisted of blood. This receptor was identified in a man aged 45-60 years with Graves' ophthalmopathy. The CDR3 nucleotides read TGTGCCAGCTCACCCCTCGGGACGGAAGGTCAAGCTTTCTTT. Residues: CASSPLGTEGQAFF.